Here is one TCR beta chain with its context. V gave up 5 bases and J gave up 6 bases, with 14 bases separating them. This CDR3 has 13 amino acids. Germline V CDR1 and CDR2: SEHNR, FQNEAQ (reference sequence). The table came from immunoSEQ multiplex PCR; TCRdb's copy has only in-frame clones and leaves some out. The sample lists 45,000 to 60,000 clones, about 95% occurring once. This entry comes from a study of technical replicates of blood from a handful of donors. Sequencing used PBMCs. The rearrangement joins TRBV7-9 to TRBJ2-7, with D tentatively TRBD2 (5 bases). The sequence derives from a human donor in good health. Some clones in this sample may be carry-over from other donors' samples. The CDR3 sequence is CASSPYRGSEQYF. In DNA, the CDR3 is TGTGCCAGCAGCCCATACCGCGGGTCCGAGCAGTACTTC.